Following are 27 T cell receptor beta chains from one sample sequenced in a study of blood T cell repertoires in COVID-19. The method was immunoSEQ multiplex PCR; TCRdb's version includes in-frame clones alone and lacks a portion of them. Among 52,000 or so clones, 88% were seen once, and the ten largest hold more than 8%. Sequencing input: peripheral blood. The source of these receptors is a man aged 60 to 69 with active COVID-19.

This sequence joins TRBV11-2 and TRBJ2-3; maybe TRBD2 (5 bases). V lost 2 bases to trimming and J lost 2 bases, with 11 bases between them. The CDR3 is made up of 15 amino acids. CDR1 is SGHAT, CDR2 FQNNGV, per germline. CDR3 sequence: CASSLLGLATDTQYF. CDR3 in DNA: TGTGCCAGCAGCTTACTTGGACTTGCCACAGATACGCAGTATTTT.

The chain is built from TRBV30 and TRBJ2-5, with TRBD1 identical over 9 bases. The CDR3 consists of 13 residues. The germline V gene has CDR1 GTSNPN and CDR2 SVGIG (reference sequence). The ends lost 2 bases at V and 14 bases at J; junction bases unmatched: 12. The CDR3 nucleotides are TGTGCCTGGAGTTCCGGGACAGGGTCTATGCTTTACTTC. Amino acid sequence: CAWSSGTGSMLYF. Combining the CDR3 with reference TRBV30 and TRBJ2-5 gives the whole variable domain SQTIHQWPATLVQPVGSPLSLECTVEGTSNPNLYWYRQAAGRGLQLLFYSVGIGQISSEVPQNLSASRPQDRQFILSSKKLLLSDSGFYLCAWSSGTGSMLYFGPGTRLLVL.

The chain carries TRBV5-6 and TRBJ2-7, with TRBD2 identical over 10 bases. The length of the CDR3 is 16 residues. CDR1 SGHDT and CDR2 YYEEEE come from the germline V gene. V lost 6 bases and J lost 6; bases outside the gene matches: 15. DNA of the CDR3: TGTGCCAGCACCCCCGGTTGGATAGCGGGAGGCGGCGAGCAGTACTTC. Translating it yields CASTPGWIAGGGEQYF.

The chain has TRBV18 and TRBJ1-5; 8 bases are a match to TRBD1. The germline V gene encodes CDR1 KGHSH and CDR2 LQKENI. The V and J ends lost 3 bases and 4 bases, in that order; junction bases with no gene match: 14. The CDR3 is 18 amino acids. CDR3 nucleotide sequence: TGTGCCAGCTCACCCCGAAACCTAGACAGGGGCGATAATCAGCCCCAGCATTTT. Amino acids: CASSPRNLDRGDNQPQHF.

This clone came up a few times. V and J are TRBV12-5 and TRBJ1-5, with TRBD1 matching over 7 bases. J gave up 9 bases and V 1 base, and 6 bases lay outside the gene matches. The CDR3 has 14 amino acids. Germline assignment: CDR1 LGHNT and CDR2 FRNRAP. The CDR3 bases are TGTGCTAGTGGTTTGGGACAGGGCCTGGCGCCCCAGCATTTT. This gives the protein CASGLGQGLAPQHF.

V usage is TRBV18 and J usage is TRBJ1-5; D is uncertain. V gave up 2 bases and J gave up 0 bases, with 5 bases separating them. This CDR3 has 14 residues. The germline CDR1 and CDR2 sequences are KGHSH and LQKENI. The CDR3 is CASSPGSSNQPQHF. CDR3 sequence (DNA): TGTGCCAGCTCACCAGGGAGTAGCAATCAGCCCCAGCATTTT. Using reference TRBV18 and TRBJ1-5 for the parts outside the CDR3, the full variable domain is NAGVMQNPRHLVRRRGQEARLRCSPMKGHSHVYWYRQLPEEGLKFMVYLQKENIIDESGMPKERFSAEFPKEGPSILRIQQVVRGDSAAYFCASSPGSSNQPQHFGDGTRLSIL.

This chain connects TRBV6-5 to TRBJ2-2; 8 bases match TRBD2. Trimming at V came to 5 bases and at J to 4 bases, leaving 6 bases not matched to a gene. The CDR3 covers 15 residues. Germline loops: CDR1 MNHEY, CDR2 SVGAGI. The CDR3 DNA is TGTGCCAGCAGTAGCGGGAGCAGTGGCACCGGGGAGCTGTTTTTT. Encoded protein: CASSSGSSGTGELFF.

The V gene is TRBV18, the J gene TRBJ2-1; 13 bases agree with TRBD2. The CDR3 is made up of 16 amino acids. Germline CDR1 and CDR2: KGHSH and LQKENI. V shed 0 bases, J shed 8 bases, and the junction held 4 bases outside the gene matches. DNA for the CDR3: TGTGCCAGCTCACCACCGACTAGCGGGAGGAGGGATGAGCAGTTCTTC. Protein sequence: CASSPPTSGRRDEQFF.

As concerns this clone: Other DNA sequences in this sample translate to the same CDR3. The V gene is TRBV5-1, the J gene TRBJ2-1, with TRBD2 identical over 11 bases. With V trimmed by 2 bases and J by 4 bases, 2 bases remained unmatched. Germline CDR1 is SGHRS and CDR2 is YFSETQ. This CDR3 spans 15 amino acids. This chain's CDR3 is CASSLTSGSYNEQFF. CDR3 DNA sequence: TGCGCCAGCAGCTTAACTAGCGGGAGTTACAATGAGCAGTTCTTC.

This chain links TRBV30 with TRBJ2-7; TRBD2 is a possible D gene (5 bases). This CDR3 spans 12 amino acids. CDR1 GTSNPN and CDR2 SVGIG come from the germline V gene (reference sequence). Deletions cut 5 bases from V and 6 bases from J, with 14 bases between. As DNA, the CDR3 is TGTGCCTGGGGGGAGAGAGGCGGCGAGCAGTACTTC. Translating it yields CAWGERGGEQYF.

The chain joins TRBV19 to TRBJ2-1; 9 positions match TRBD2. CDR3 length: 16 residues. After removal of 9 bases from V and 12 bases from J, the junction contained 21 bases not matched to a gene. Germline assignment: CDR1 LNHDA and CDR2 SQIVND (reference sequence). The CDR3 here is CASTAGEAGGNMVQFF. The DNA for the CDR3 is TGTGCCAGCACGGCAGGAGAGGCGGGAGGGAATATGGTGCAGTTCTTC.

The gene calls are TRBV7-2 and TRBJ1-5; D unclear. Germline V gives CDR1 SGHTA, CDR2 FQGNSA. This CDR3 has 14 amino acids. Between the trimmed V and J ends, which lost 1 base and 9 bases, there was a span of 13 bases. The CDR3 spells CASSLVSSTGPQHF. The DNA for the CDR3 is TGTGCCAGCAGCTTAGTATCTTCTACGGGGCCCCAGCATTTT.

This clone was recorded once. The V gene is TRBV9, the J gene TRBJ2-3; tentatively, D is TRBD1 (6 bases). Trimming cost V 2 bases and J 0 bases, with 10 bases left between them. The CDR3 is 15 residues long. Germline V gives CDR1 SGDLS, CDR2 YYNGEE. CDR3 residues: CASSVRDISTDTQYF. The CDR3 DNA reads TGTGCCAGCAGCGTCCGGGACATTAGCACAGATACGCAGTATTTT. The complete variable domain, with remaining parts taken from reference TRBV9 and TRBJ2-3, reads DSGVTQTPKHLITATGQRVTLRCSPRSGDLSVYWYQQSLDQGLQFLIQYYNGEERAKGNILERFSAQQFPDLHSELNLSSLELGDSALYFCASSVRDISTDTQYFGPGTRLTVL.

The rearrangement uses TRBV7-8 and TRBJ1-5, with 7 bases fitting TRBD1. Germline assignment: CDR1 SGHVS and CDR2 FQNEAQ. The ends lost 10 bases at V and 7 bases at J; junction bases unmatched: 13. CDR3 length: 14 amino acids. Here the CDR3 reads CATQMTGSRQPQHF. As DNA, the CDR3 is TGTGCCACCCAGATGACAGGGTCACGGCAGCCCCAGCATTTT.

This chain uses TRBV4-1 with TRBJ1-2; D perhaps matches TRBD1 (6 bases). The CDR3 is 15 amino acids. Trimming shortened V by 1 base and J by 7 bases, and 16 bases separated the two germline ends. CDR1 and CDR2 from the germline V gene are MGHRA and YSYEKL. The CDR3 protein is CASSQAEGLGAGYTF. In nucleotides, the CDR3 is TGCGCCAGCAGCCAAGCCGAGGGTTTGGGGGCTGGCTACACCTTC.

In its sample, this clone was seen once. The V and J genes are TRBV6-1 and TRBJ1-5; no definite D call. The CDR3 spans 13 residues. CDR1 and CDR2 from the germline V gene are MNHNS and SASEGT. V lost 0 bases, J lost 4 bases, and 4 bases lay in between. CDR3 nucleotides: TGTGCCAGCAGTGAAGCCCTTAATCAGCCCCAGCATTTT. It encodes CASSEALNQPQHF.

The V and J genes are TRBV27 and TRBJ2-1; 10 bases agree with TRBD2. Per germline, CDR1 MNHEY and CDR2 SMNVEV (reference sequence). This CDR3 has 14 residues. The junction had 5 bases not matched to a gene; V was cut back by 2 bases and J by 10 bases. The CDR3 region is CASSLLAGDPEQFF. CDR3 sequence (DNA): TGTGCCAGCAGTTTACTAGCGGGAGACCCGGAGCAGTTCTTC.

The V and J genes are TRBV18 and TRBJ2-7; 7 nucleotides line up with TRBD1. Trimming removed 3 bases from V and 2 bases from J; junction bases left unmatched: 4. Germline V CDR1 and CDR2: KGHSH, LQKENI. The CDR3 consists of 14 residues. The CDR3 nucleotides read TGTGCCAGCTCACCCCACAGGGGCGCCTACGAGCAGTACTTC. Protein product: CASSPHRGAYEQYF.

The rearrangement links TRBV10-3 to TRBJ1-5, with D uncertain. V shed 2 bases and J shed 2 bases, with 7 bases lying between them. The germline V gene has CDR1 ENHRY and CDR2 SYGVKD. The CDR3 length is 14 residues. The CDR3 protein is CAISETGGNQPQHF. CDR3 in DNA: TGTGCCATCAGTGAGACCGGGGGCAATCAGCCCCAGCATTTT.

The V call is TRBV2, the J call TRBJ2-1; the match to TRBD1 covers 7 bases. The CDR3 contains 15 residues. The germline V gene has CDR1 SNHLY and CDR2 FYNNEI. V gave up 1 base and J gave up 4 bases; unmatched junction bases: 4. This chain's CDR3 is CASSEGSTGYNEQFF. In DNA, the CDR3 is TGTGCCAGCAGTGAAGGGTCGACAGGGTACAATGAGCAGTTCTTC.

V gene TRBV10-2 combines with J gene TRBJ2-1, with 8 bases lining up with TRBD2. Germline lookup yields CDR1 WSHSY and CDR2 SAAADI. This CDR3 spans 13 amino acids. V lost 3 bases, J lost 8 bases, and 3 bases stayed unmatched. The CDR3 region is CASSERGGDEQFF. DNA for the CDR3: TGCGCCAGCAGTGAACGGGGGGGCGATGAGCAGTTCTTC.

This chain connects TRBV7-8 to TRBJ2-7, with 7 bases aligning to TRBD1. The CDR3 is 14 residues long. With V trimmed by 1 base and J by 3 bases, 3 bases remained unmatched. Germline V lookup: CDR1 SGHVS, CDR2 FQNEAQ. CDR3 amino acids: CASSLEQGIYEQYF. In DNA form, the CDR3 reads TGTGCCAGCAGCTTAGAACAGGGGATCTACGAGCAGTACTTC. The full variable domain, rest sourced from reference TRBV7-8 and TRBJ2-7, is GAGVSQSPRYKVAKRGQDVALRCDPISGHVSLFWYQQALGQGPEFLTYFQNEAQLDKSGLPSDRFFAERPEGSVSTLKIQRTQQEDSAVYLCASSLEQGIYEQYFGPGTRLTVT.

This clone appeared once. In DNA form, the CDR3 reads TGCAGTGCTAGTGGAGCGGGAGTGGAGCAGTACTTC. Its protein product is CSASGAGVEQYF. J is TRBJ2-7 and V is TRBV20-1; TRBD2 matches 8 bases. Unmatched junction bases numbered 5, after V lost 3 bases and J lost 7 bases. This CDR3 spans 12 amino acids. CDR1 is DFQATT, CDR2 SNEGSKA, per germline (reference sequence).

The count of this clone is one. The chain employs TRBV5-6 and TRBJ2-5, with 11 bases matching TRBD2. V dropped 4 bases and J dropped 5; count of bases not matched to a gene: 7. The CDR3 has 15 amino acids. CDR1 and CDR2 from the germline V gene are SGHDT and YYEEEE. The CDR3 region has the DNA TGTGCCAGCAGCCCCATCTCTAGCGGGGGGGAGACCCAGTACTTC. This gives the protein CASSPISSGGETQYF.

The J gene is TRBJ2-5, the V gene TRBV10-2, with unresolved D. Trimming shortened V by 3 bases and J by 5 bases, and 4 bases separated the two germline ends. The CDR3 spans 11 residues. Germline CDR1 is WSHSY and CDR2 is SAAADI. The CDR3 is CASSDRETQYF. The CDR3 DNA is TGCGCCAGCAGTGATCGGGAGACCCAGTACTTC.

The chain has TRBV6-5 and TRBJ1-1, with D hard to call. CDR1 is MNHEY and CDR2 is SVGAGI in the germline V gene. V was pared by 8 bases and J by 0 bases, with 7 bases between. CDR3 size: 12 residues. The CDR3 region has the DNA TGTGCCAGCGGCCGTTTGAACACTGAAGCTTTCTTT. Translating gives CASGRLNTEAFF.

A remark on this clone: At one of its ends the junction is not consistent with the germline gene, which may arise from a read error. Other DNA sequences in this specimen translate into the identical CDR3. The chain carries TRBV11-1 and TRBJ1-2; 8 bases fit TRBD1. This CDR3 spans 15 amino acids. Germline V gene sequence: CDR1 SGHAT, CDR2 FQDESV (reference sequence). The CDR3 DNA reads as TGTGCTAGCAGCACCCGATTCGGACAGGGCGGTGGCTACACCTTC. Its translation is CASSTRFGQGGGYTF.